This T cell receptor beta chain appears in the sequencing data of a study of cytomegalovirus exposure and HLA in healthy donors. General observations from the study: The study put 150 or so TCR beta chains on its list as cytomegalovirus-associated. Whilst most TCR sequences proved rare, a subset of public TCRs occurred across many donors. The authors confirmed in vitro that three CMV-associated chains were specific for CMV antigens.

Donors came from a validation cohort of some 130 subjects, distinct from the first 666-subject cohort. This clone was observed a few times. Its target is unknown. Libraries were prepared by immunoSEQ multiplex PCR; TCRdb keeps only in-frame clonotypes and omits some of them. The repertoire holds about 160,000 clones, approximately 87% seen once, with 5% to 7% in the top ten. This TCR derives from a woman in her twenties or thirties in good health and CMV-seronegative. The sample comprised PBMCs.

The CDR3 spells CASSLRGGSGNSPLHF. The CDR3, as DNA: TGTGCCAGCAGCTTAAGAGGGGGCTCGGGTAATTCACCCCTCCACTTT. The chain employs TRBV7-3 and TRBJ1-6; 7 positions match TRBD1. Germline values: CDR1 SGHTA, CDR2 FQGTGA. The CDR3 has 16 amino acids. After removal of 1 base from V and 6 bases from J, the junction contained 6 bases not matched to a gene.